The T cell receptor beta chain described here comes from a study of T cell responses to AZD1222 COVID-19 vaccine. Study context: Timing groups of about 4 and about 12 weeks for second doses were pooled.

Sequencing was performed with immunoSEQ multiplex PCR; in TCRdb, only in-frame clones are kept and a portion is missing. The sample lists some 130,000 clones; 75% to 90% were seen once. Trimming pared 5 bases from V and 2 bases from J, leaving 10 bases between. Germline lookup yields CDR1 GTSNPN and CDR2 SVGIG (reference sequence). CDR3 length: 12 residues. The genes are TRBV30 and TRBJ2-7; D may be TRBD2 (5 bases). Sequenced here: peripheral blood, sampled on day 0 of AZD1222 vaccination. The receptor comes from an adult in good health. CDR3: CAWSDGAYEQYF. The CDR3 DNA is TGTGCCTGGTCGGACGGGGCCTACGAGCAGTACTTC.